This T cell receptor beta chain was observed in a study of siplizumab effects on memory and regulatory T cells. Regarding the study as a whole: Memory cells seemed less diverse than naive T cells, which seemed major alloresponse contributors. Roughly 75-96% of dividing CD4+ or CD8+ clones were without an attributable naive or memory phenotype.

Comment on this clone: Its antigen is still unknown.

Trimming pared 6 bases from V and 0 bases from J, leaving 11 bases between. Germline lookup yields CDR1 MNHEY and CDR2 SVGAGI. The CDR3 runs to 15 residues. Per sample, roughly 10^5 TCR templates were assayed. Clones were read by immunoSEQ multiplex PCR, and TCRdb kept only the in-frame ones, dropping some. Altogether some 100,000 clones are present, 91% being singletons, with the ten largest covering about 2.6%. The chain is built from TRBV6-5 and TRBJ2-2; TRBD1 might be the D (6 bases). The receptor comes from a human donor in good health. Some clones in this sample may be carry-over from other donors' samples. The sequenced sample consisted of CD4+ T cells sorted from blood. The chain's CDR3 is CASRYGQTNTGELFF. The DNA for the CDR3 is TGTGCCAGCAGATATGGACAGACGAACACCGGGGAGCTGTTTTTT.